These 19 T cell receptor beta chains were all obtained from the same sample, sequenced in a study of blood T cell repertoires in COVID-19. Assay: immunoSEQ multiplex PCR; the TCRdb copy retains only in-frame clones and omits some. This table holds some 330,000 clones, less than 90% found once. Sequencing was carried out using PBMCs or T cells enriched from blood (not recorded which). These receptors all come from a woman in her 50s who had recovered from COVID-19.

This chain links TRBV28 with TRBJ2-7; 8 nucleotides agree with TRBD1. The germline V gene has CDR1 MDHEN and CDR2 SYDVKM. This CDR3 comprises 15 residues. The V and J ends lost 6 bases and 1 base, in that order; junction bases with no gene match: 8. This CDR3 reads CASSYRTGSSYEQYF. The CDR3, as DNA: TGTGCCAGCAGCTACAGGACAGGGAGTTCCTACGAGCAGTACTTC.

The V call is TRBV4-2, the J call TRBJ1-2; D is unclear. Germline V gene sequence: CDR1 LGHNA, CDR2 YNFKEQ. This CDR3 region has 12 residues. CDR3 residues: CAVGRENYGYTF. The CDR3 nucleotides are TGTGCTGTGGGGAGGGAAAACTATGGCTACACCTTC.

V and J are TRBV18 and TRBJ2-4, with D perhaps matching TRBD2 (5 bases). The germline CDR1 and CDR2 sequences are KGHSH and LQKENI. V was trimmed by 3 bases and J by 0 bases, leaving 15 bases between them. This CDR3 region has 17 residues. Here the CDR3 reads CASSPPGRSLAKNIQYF. The CDR3 region has the DNA TGTGCCAGCTCACCCCCGGGAAGGAGCCTAGCCAAAAACATTCAGTACTTC.

The chain employs TRBV27 and TRBJ1-5; D perhaps matches TRBD1 (5 bases). Germline V lookup: CDR1 MNHEY, CDR2 SMNVEV (reference sequence). CDR3 length equals 16 residues. The V end was cut by 6 bases, the J end by 2 bases, with 17 bases between. The CDR3 sequence: CASSPSGGMGNQPQHF. The CDR3 DNA reads TGTGCCAGCAGCCCCTCCGGGGGGATGGGCAATCAGCCCCAGCATTTT.

The chain carries TRBV11-3 and TRBJ2-1; D remains unclear. From germline, CDR1 is SGHNT and CDR2 YENEEA. Trimming took off 5 bases at V and 0 bases at J, with 14 bases between the two ends. The CDR3 is 16 amino acids. The CDR3 region has the DNA TGTGCCAGCAGCGTAGCCAGTTACAGCTCCTACAATGAGCAGTTCTTC. Translation: CASSVASYSSYNEQFF.

This chain joins TRBV14 and TRBJ2-5, with 7 bases lining up with TRBD1. There are 14 residues in the CDR3. CDR1 is SGHDN, CDR2 FVKESK, per germline. The V gene end was trimmed by 8 bases and the J gene end by 5 bases; junction bases not matched to a gene: 11. The CDR3, as DNA: TGTGCCAGCGGAAGACAGGGTTTCGAGGAGACCCAGTACTTC. It specifies CASGRQGFEETQYF.

This clone was counted a single time. This chain uses TRBV5-1 with TRBJ2-1; a possible D gene is TRBD2 (6 bases). V lost 0 bases and J 5 bases, leaving 12 bases between the germline ends. The CDR3 covers 15 residues. Germline-derived CDR1 and CDR2 are SGHRS and YFSETQ. CDR3 amino acids: CASSLGAGWDNEQFF. CDR3 DNA: TGCGCCAGCAGCTTGGGGGCGGGATGGGACAATGAGCAGTTCTTC.

This chain connects TRBV4-2 to TRBJ1-1; 7 bases match TRBD1. The germline CDR1 and CDR2 sequences are LGHNA and YNFKEQ. The CDR3 is 16 residues long. J gave up 1 base and V 0 bases, and 5 bases lay outside the gene matches. The CDR3 DNA is TGTGCCAGCAGCCAAGATCCGAGGGGGCGGAACACTGAAGCTTTCTTT. It encodes CASSQDPRGRNTEAFF.

The chain combines TRBV4-3 with TRBJ2-7; maybe TRBD2 (5 bases). Trimming stripped 0 bases from V and 3 bases from J, with 9 bases between. CDR1 is LGHNA, CDR2 YSLEER, per germline. The CDR3 runs 14 residues. CDR3: CASSQDGLYYEQYF. The CDR3 nucleotides are TGCGCCAGCAGCCAAGACGGACTTTACTACGAGCAGTACTTC.

This clone was detected only a few times. The rearrangement uses TRBV12-3 or TRBV12-4 and TRBJ2-3; D not resolved. V lost 4 bases to trimming and J lost 5 bases, with 4 bases between them. The CDR3 spans 11 residues. The CDR3 nucleotides read TGTGCCAGCAGTTCCAAAGATACGCAGTATTTT. This translates into CASSSKDTQYF.

The chain is built from TRBV6-5 and TRBJ1-2; perhaps TRBD1 as D (6 bases). This CDR3 comprises 13 residues. V was pared by 4 bases and J by 3 bases, with 9 bases between. CDR1 and CDR2 from the germline V gene are MNHEY and SVGAGI. The CDR3 region has the DNA TGTGCCAGCAGTTTTGGACAGTACTATGGCTACACCTTC. Translation: CASSFGQYYGYTF.

CDR3 nucleotide sequence: TGTGCCAGCAGTTTAGCACAGGGGGCACAAGAAAAACTGTTTTTT. Translating gives CASSLAQGAQEKLFF. The chain is built from TRBV28 and TRBJ1-4; 9 nucleotides line up with TRBD1. The germline V gene encodes CDR1 MDHEN and CDR2 SYDVKM. The CDR3 totals 15 residues. J was trimmed by 8 bases and V by 2 bases; bases with no gene match: 6.

The chain employs TRBV11-2 and TRBJ1-1, with D uncertain. Trimming removed 0 bases at V and 5 bases at J, with 10 bases between. Germline values: CDR1 SGHAT, CDR2 FQNNGV. The CDR3 runs to 14 residues. The CDR3 sequence is CASSLEALRTEAFF. The CDR3 coding sequence is TGTGCCAGCAGCTTAGAAGCCCTGAGGACTGAAGCTTTCTTT.

The chain carries TRBV5-4 and TRBJ2-1, with a tentative D call TRBD1 (5 bases). The CDR3 loop spans 12 amino acids. The germline V and J ends were trimmed by 1 base and 15 bases, with 14 bases remaining between them. CDR1 and CDR2 from the germline V gene are SGHNT and YYREEE (reference sequence). The CDR3 DNA sequence: TGTGCCAGCAGCTTGAGCAGGGATAGTTGGTTCTTC. It codes for CASSLSRDSWFF.

The chain joins TRBV6-2 or TRBV6-3 to TRBJ1-2; tentatively, D is TRBD1 (5 bases). The CDR3 spans 16 residues. CDR1 and CDR2 from the germline V gene are MNHEY and SVGEGT. Trimming took off 2 bases at V and 8 bases at J, with 21 bases between the two ends. The CDR3 spells CASSYHVLARAEGYTF. Written as DNA, the CDR3 is TGTGCCAGCAGTTACCATGTTCTCGCCAGGGCGGAGGGCTACACCTTC.

The rearrangement joins TRBV19 to TRBJ2-5, with TRBD1 identical over 10 bases. V shed 9 bases, J shed 5 bases, and the junction held 6 bases outside the gene matches. This CDR3 comprises 13 residues. Germline loops: CDR1 LNHDA, CDR2 SQIVND (reference sequence). The CDR3 protein is CASRDRGMETQYF. As DNA, the CDR3 is TGTGCCAGCCGGGACAGGGGTATGGAGACCCAGTACTTC.

The chain is built from TRBV2 and TRBJ1-5; 8 bases match TRBD1. Germline values: CDR1 SNHLY, CDR2 FYNNEI. Trimming took 8 bases from V and 8 from J; bases not matched to a gene: 2. This CDR3 has 11 residues. The chain's CDR3 is CASAGGEPQHF. DNA of the CDR3: TGTGCCAGCGCAGGGGGCGAGCCCCAGCATTTT.

V and J are TRBV19 and TRBJ1-1, with unresolved D. Trimming stripped 4 bases from V and 0 bases from J, with 15 bases between. The germline V gene encodes CDR1 LNHDA and CDR2 SQIVND (reference sequence). The CDR3 loop spans 16 amino acids. The CDR3 is CASSRVAGIMNTEAFF. The CDR3 bases are TGTGCCAGTAGTAGAGTCGCGGGGATCATGAACACTGAAGCTTTCTTT.

The chain uses TRBV5-3 and TRBJ1-4; D perhaps matches TRBD1 (6 bases). TRBV5-3 is designated an ORF whose function remains uncertain. V lost 4 bases, J lost 2 bases, and 18 bases lay in between. The CDR3 runs 17 residues. The CDR3 DNA is TGTGCCAGAAGCACCAAACAGGGTTCAAGGACTAATGAAAAACTGTTTTTT. This sequence encodes CARSTKQGSRTNEKLFF.